What follows are 22 T cell receptor beta chains derived from one specimen sequenced in a study of CXCR3-negative and CXCR3-positive naive CD8 T cells. Study-wide points: CXCR3-expressing naive cells carried TRB CDR3s more hydrophobic than those of CXCR3-negative naive cells.

UMI-labeled 5' RACE yielded the TRB cDNA libraries. TCRdb re-analyzed the 5' RACE reads; it lists each CDR3 protein once, without DNA. Recorded for this sample: thousands of distinct CDR3 sequences. These TCRs' antigens remain unknown. Source material: naive CXCR3+ CD8+ T cells from blood. Stated subset: CD45RO-CCR7+CD27+CD95- naive CD8+ T cells expressing CXCR3 (TNR3+). Receptors originate from a human donor in good health. Some clones in this sample may be carry-over from other donors' samples.

The rearrangement links TRBV7-6 to TRBJ2-2. CDR1 SGHVS and CDR2 FNYEAQ come from the germline V gene. The length of the CDR3 is 14 residues. The CDR3 loop is CASSLGSAAGELFF. The entire variable domain, with the rest obtained from reference TRBV7-6 and TRBJ2-2, is as follows: GAGVSQSPRYKVTKRGQDVALRCDPISGHVSLYWYRQALGQGPEFLTYFNYEAQQDKSGLPNDRFSAERPEGSISTLTIQRTEQRDSAMYRCASSLGSAAGELFFGEGSRLTVL.

The V gene is TRBV5-1, the J gene TRBJ2-5; the D call from TCRdb, TRBD1, cannot be confirmed without DNA. CDR1 SGHRS and CDR2 YFSETQ come from the germline V gene. The CDR3 consists of 15 residues. The chain's CDR3 is CASSLEGATQETQYF.

Considering frequency, this clonotype is medium-sized. The V and J genes are TRBV15 and TRBJ2-2; with no DNA, the TCRdb D assignment of TRBD1 cannot be verified. CDR3 length: 16 residues. Germline V gene sequence: CDR1 LNHNV, CDR2 YYDKDF (reference sequence). CDR3 in amino acids: CATSRQPGQDTGELFF. The variable domain in full, completed from reference TRBV15 and TRBJ2-2, reads DAMVIQNPRYQVTQFGKPVTLSCSQTLNHNVMYWYQQKSSQAPKLLFHYYDKDFNNEADTPDNFQSRRPNTSFCFLDIRSPGLGDTAMYLCATSRQPGQDTGELFFGEGSRLTVL.

This clonotype ranks as medium-sized in terms of frequency. V is TRBV7-8 and J is TRBJ2-5. Germline assignment: CDR1 SGHVS and CDR2 FQNEAQ. This CDR3 is built from 15 residues. CDR3 region: CASNSHAAIQETQYF.

CDR3 amino acids: CSVSGTGNYGYTF. The chain combines TRBV29-1 with TRBJ1-2; TCRdb lists TRBD1, though no DNA is available to test this call. The CDR3 has 13 residues. CDR1 SQVTM and CDR2 ANQGSEA come from the germline V gene.

This clonotype is classed as medium-sized by frequency. The chain carries TRBV29-1 and TRBJ2-7; absent DNA, TCRdb's TRBD2 call cannot be checked. This CDR3 comprises 13 residues. Germline CDR1 reads SQVTM; CDR2 reads ANQGSEA. CDR3 in amino acids: CSAYSGRTYEQYF.

This clonotype is classed as medium-sized by frequency. The CDR3 sequence: CSVERGTGSGAFF. The gene calls are TRBV29-1 and TRBJ1-1; with no DNA, the TCRdb D assignment of TRBD1 cannot be verified. Germline CDR1 is SQVTM and CDR2 is ANQGSEA. The CDR3 extends over 13 amino acids.

This sequence joins TRBV21-1 and TRBJ2-4; the TCRdb D gene call, TRBD2, has no DNA to confirm it. TRBV21-1 is shown as a pseudogene. The CDR3 runs 16 residues. CDR3 in amino acids: CASSKGGGEGKNIQYF.

Judged by frequency, this clonotype is medium-sized. The chain recombines TRBV28 with TRBJ2-1. The germline V gene encodes CDR1 MDHEN and CDR2 SYDVKM. This CDR3 spans 12 amino acids. The CDR3 sequence: CASSWEYNEQFF.

This clonotype shows up as medium-sized by frequency. The chain uses TRBV7-9 and TRBJ1-2; TCRdb's D gene call, TRBD1, goes unchecked for lack of DNA. This CDR3 has 15 residues. The germline CDR1 and CDR2 sequences are SEHNR and FQNEAQ (reference sequence). This CDR3 reads CASSPAGTGLYGYTF.

The gene calls are TRBV29-1 and TRBJ2-7; the D call from TCRdb, TRBD1, cannot be confirmed without DNA. From germline, CDR1 is SQVTM and CDR2 ANQGSEA. The CDR3 is 12 residues long. The CDR3: CSVEQGSHEQYF.

The V and J genes are TRBV29-1 and TRBJ2-2. CDR3 length: 14 residues. Germline V gene lookup returns CDR1 SQVTM and CDR2 ANQGSEA. The CDR3 protein is CSVEEIENTGELFF.

The chain is built from TRBV4-3 and TRBJ2-7; TCRdb reports TRBD2, a call that lacks DNA to check it against. Per germline, CDR1 LGHNA and CDR2 YSLEER. The CDR3 extends over 15 amino acids. This CDR3 is CASSQGTIGLGEQYF.

This clonotype ranks as medium-sized (0.01 to 0.1%) in terms of frequency. This chain connects TRBV7-9 to TRBJ1-1. Germline assignment: CDR1 SEHNR and CDR2 FQNEAQ (reference sequence). CDR3 size: 13 residues. The chain's CDR3 is CASGFTENTEAFF.

This rearrangement joins TRBV10-3 to TRBJ2-1; TCRdb selects TRBD2, and the lack of DNA leaves this call unchecked. Germline values: CDR1 ENHRY, CDR2 SYGVKD. There are 15 residues in the CDR3. CDR3 region: CATGLAGESYNEQFF.

This clonotype shows up as medium-sized by frequency. The chain combines TRBV29-1 with TRBJ1-2; the D call of TRBD1 rests on TCRdb alone, since no DNA is present to check it. The CDR3 covers 13 residues. Germline CDR1 and CDR2: SQVTM and ANQGSEA. This CDR3 is CSVESRDLGGYTF.

This clonotype is called medium-sized based on its frequency. The chain recombines TRBV29-1 with TRBJ2-1. There are 12 residues in the CDR3. Per germline, CDR1 SQVTM and CDR2 ANQGSEA. The CDR3 sequence: CTYTSSYNEQFF.

The V call is TRBV29-1, the J call TRBJ1-1; checking the TCRdb D call of TRBD1 is not possible without DNA. The CDR3 runs 16 residues. In germline, CDR1 is SQVTM, CDR2 ANQGSEA. This CDR3 reads CSVEGRGDYLNTEAFF.

According to its frequency, this clonotype is medium-sized. The V and J genes are TRBV7-2 and TRBJ2-1; TCRdb's D call, TRBD2, is unchecked because there is no DNA. Germline CDR1 is SGHTA and CDR2 is FQGNSA. The CDR3 contains 13 residues. This CDR3 reads CASSLYGENEQFF.

The chain has TRBV4-3 and TRBJ1-6. Germline CDR1 and CDR2: LGHNA and YSLEER. The CDR3 is 15 residues long. The CDR3: CASSQDSAGNSPLHF.

This clonotype is deemed medium-sized (0.01 to 0.1%) by its frequency. The V call is TRBV20-1, the J call TRBJ2-7; the D call from TCRdb, TRBD2, cannot be confirmed without DNA. This CDR3 has 18 residues. Germline assignment: CDR1 DFQATT and CDR2 SNEGSKA (reference sequence). CDR3 region: CSARDLLAGVSSSYEQYF.

The rearrangement uses TRBV20-1 and TRBJ2-1; TCRdb's assignment of TRBD2 cannot be checked, as there is no DNA. Germline V lookup: CDR1 DFQATT, CDR2 SNEGSKA (reference sequence). The CDR3 has 15 residues. CDR3: CSARVRAGSNNEQFF.